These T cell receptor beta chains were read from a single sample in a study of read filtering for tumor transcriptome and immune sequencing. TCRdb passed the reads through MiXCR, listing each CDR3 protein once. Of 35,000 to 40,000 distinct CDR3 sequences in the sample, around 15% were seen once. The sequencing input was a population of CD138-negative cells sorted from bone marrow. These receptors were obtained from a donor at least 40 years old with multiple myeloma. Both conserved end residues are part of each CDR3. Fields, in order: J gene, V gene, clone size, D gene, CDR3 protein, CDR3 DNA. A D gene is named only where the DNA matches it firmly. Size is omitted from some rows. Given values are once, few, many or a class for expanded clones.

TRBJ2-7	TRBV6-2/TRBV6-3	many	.	CASSPALGASYEQYF	TGTGCCAGCAGTCCCGCACTGGGGGCCTCCTACGAGCAGTACTTC
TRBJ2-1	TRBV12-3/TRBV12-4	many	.	CASVRDPGGNEQFF	TGTGCCAGTGTTCGGGACCCCGGTGGCAATGAGCAGTTCTTC
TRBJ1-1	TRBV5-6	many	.	CASSYPRGNTEAFF	TGTGCCAGCAGCTACCCCCGGGGGAACACTGAAGCTTTCTTT
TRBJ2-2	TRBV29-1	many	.	CSVDVGNTGELFF	TGCAGCGTTGATGTTGGAAACACCGGGGAGCTGTTTTTT
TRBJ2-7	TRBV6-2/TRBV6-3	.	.	CASSDQDPLREQYF	TGTGCCAGCAGTGACCAGGACCCTTTGAGGGAGCAGTACTTC
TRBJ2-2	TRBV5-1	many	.	CASSEETSYTGELFF	TGCGCCAGCAGCGAGGAGACTTCCTATACCGGGGAGCTGTTTTTT
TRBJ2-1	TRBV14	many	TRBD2	CASSHPGSGSNEQFF	TGTGCCAGCAGCCATCCCGGGAGCGGGAGTAATGAGCAGTTCTTC
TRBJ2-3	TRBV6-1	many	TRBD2	CALTYGAGGTDTQYF	TGTGCCCTAACCTACGGTGCGGGAGGTACAGATACGCAGTATTTT
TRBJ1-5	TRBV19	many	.	CASSIGRWGGGNQPQHF	TGTGCCAGTAGTATCGGCAGGTGGGGTGGAGGCAATCAGCCCCAGCATTTT
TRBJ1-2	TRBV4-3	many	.	CASSQDPGTVNYGYTF	TGCGCCAGCAGCCAAGATCCCGGGACGGTGAACTATGGCTACACCTTC
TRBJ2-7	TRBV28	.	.	CASSAQGYEQYF	TGTGCCAGCAGTGCACAGGGCTACGAGCAGTACTTC
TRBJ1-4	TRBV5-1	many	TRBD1	CASSLEGAVTNEKLFF	TGCGCCAGCAGCTTGGAGGGGGCAGTAACTAATGAAAAACTGTTTTTT
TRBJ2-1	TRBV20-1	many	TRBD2	CSAKGTRNNNEQFF	TGCAGTGCTAAGGGGACTAGGAATAACAATGAGCAGTTCTTC
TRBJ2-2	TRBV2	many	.	CADRQGSTTGELFF	TGTGCCGACCGGCAGGGGTCGACCACCGGGGAGCTGTTTTTT
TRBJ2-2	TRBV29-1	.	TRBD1	CSVVGTANTGELFF	TGCAGCGTTGTAGGGACAGCGAACACCGGGGAGCTGTTTTTT
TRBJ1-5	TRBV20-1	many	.	CSATIEGSANQPQHF	TGCAGTGCGACCATTGAGGGGTCAGCCAATCAGCCCCAGCATTTT
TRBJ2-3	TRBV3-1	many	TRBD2	CASGGDTDTQYF	TGTGCCAGCGGGGGGGATACAGATACGCAGTATTTT
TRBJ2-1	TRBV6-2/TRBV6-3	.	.	CASSRGPNNEQFF	TGTGCCAGCAGCAGGGGACCAAACAATGAGCAGTTCTTC
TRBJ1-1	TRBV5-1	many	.	CASSFQFGDTEAFF	TGCGCCAGCAGTTTTCAGTTTGGGGACACTGAAGCTTTCTTT
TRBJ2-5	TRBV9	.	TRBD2	CASSVAGGLWGETQYF	TGTGCCAGCAGCGTAGCGGGAGGTCTCTGGGGAGAGACCCAGTACTTC
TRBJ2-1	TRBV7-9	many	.	CASSLSTASYNEQFF	TGTGCCAGCAGCTTAAGTACTGCCTCCTACAATGAGCAGTTCTTC
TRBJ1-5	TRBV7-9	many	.	CASSLDGNNQPQHF	TGTGCCAGCAGCTTAGATGGGAACAATCAGCCCCAGCATTTT
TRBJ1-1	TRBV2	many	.	CASSELGRKNTEAFF	TGTGCCAGCAGTGAACTAGGCAGGAAAAACACTGAAGCTTTCTTT
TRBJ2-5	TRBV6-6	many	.	CASTPGGGETQYF	TGTGCCAGCACCCCCGGGGGCGGGGAGACCCAGTACTTC
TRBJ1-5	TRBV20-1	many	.	CSAINGRSSRGNQPQHF	TGCAGTGCCATCAACGGCAGGTCTTCGCGTGGCAATCAGCCCCAGCATTTT
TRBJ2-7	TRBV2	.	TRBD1	CASSEIGDRSKQYF	TGTGCCAGCAGTGAAATTGGGGACAGAAGTAAGCAGTACTTC
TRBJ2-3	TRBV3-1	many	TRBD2	CASSQEAGSAQYF	TGTGCCAGCAGCCAGGAAGCGGGATCGGCGCAGTATTTT
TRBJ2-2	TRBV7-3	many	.	CASSNLDRSGGELSF	TGTGCCAGCAGCAACCTCGACAGGTCCGGCGGGGAGCTGTCTTTT
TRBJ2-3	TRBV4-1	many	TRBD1	CASSQFSGGAFTDTQYF	TGCGCCAGCAGCCAATTCTCAGGGGGAGCTTTCACAGATACGCAGTATTTT
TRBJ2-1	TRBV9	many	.	CASSGLGSYNEQFF	TGTGCCAGCAGTGGCTTAGGTTCATACAATGAGCAGTTCTTC
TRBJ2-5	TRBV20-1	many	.	CSVRHTGRGETQYF	TGCAGTGTCCGCCACACGGGAAGGGGGGAGACCCAGTACTTC
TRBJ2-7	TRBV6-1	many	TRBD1	CASSGPGTGAYEQYF	TGTGCCAGCAGTGGACCCGGGACAGGGGCCTACGAGCAGTACTTC
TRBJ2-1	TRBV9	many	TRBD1	CASSSGQGARNEQFF	TGTGCCAGCAGCTCTGGACAGGGGGCTAGAAATGAGCAGTTCTTC
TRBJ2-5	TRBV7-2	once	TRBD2	CASSLASTSGQETQYF	TGTGCCAGCAGCTTAGCGTCGACTAGCGGACAAGAGACCCAGTACTTC
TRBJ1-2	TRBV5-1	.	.	CASSFRTANYGYTF	TGCGCCAGCAGCTTTCGGACGGCAAACTATGGCTACACCTTC
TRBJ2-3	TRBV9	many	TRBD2	CASSFGLAGADTQYF	TGTGCCAGCAGCTTCGGACTAGCGGGAGCCGATACGCAGTATTTT
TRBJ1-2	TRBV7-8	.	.	CASSSPGYGYAF	TGTGCCAGCAGTTCCCCTGGCTATGGCTACGCCTTC
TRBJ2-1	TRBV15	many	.	CATSKDNEQFF	TGTGCCACCAGCAAGGACAATGAGCAGTTCTTC
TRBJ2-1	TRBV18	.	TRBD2	CASSPRGTSGINEQLF	TGTGCCAGTTCACCACGGGGGACTAGCGGGATTAATGAGCAGCTCTTC
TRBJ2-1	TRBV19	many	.	CASPGGWGLADHYNEQFF	TGTGCCAGTCCAGGGGGCTGGGGTCTAGCGGATCACTACAATGAGCAGTTCTTC
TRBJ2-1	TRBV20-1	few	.	CSARGGSGRSSYNEQFF	TGCAGTGCTAGAGGGGGTAGCGGTCGGAGCTCCTACAATGAGCAGTTCTTC
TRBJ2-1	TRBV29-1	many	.	CSVDGGINEQFF	TGCAGCGTTGATGGCGGGATTAATGAGCAGTTCTTC
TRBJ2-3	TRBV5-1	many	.	CASSSGQNTDTQYF	TGCGCCAGCAGCTCCGGACAGAACACAGATACGCAGTATTTT
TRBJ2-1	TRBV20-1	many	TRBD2	CSASGKLAGVREQFF	TGCAGTGCAAGTGGAAAACTAGCGGGAGTAAGAGAGCAGTTCTTC
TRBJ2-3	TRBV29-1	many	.	CSVDPQSGKTDTQYF	TGCAGCGTGGACCCCCAATCAGGCAAGACAGATACGCAGTATTTT
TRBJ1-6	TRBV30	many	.	CAWSGTRNSPLHF	TGTGCCTGGAGTGGGACAAGAAATTCACCCCTCCACTTT
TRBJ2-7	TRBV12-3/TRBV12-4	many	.	CASSLRQSSSYEQYF	TGTGCCAGCAGTTTACGACAGTCGAGCTCCTACGAGCAGTACTTC
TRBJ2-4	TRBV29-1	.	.	CSVIEKNIQYF	TGCAGCGTTATAGAGAAAAACATTCAGTACTTC
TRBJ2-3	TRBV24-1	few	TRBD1	CATSDPGVGQGPDTQYF	TGTGCCACCAGTGACCCGGGGGTGGGACAGGGACCAGATACGCAGTATTTT
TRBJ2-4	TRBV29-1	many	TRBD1	CSGGTAGIQYF	TGCAGCGGGGGGACAGCCGGCATTCAGTACTTC
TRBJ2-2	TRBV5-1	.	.	CASSSPGTVNTGELFF	TGCGCCAGCAGTTCACCCGGGACGGTGAACACCGGGGAGCTGTTTTTT